One and the same sample provided the 23 T cell receptor beta chains below, sequenced in a study of shared clonotypes between healthy human individuals. Naive CD8 isolation took CD45RO-negative cells positively selected for CCR7 and excluded terminally differentiated effector memory CD45RA+ cells. Clones were sequenced by immunoSEQ multiplex PCR, and TCRdb holds only the in-frame ones, with some missing. The sample lists 500,000 to 700,000 clones; roughly 95% were seen once. Sequencing was carried out using naive CD8+ T cells sorted from blood. These TCRs come from a woman aged 25 to 39 in good health.

This chain links TRBV4-1 with TRBJ1-5; D perhaps matches TRBD1 (6 bases). The CDR3 loop spans 13 amino acids. Germline V gives CDR1 MGHRA, CDR2 YSYEKL. V gave up 2 bases and J gave up 7 bases, with 9 bases separating them. The CDR3 here is CASSQTQGQPQHF. In DNA, the CDR3 is TGCGCCAGCAGCCAAACACAGGGCCAGCCCCAGCATTTT.

The V and J genes are TRBV5-4 and TRBJ2-1; D might be TRBD2 (6 bases). Trimming took off 1 base at V and 5 bases at J, with 10 bases between the two ends. From germline, CDR1 is SGHNT and CDR2 YYREEE (reference sequence). The CDR3 consists of 14 residues. The CDR3 region is CASSLYTGDNEQFF. CDR3 in DNA: TGTGCCAGCAGCTTGTACACGGGGGACAATGAGCAGTTCTTC.

V and J are TRBV27 and TRBJ1-1; D is unclear. The CDR3 length is 13 residues. V lost 3 bases, J lost 6 bases, and 11 bases lay in between. Germline-derived CDR1 and CDR2 are MNHEY and SMNVEV (reference sequence). CDR3 DNA: TGTGCCAGCAGTTTTAATGGGTGGGCTGAAGCTTTCTTT. Its protein is CASSFNGWAEAFF.

The chain carries TRBV28 and TRBJ2-7, with 7 bases lining up with TRBD1. CDR1 and CDR2 from the germline V gene are MDHEN and SYDVKM. The CDR3 has 15 residues. After removal of 0 bases from V and 1 base from J, the junction contained 3 bases not matched to a gene. The CDR3 DNA sequence: TGTGCCAGCAGTTTATGGGGGACAGATTCCTACGAGCAGTACTTC. Encoded protein: CASSLWGTDSYEQYF. Together with reference TRBV28 and TRBJ2-7, the CDR3 gives the full variable domain: DVKVTQSSRYLVKRTGEKVFLECVQDMDHENMFWYRQDPGLGLRLIYFSYDVKMKEKGDIPEGYSVSREKKERFSLILESASTNQTSMYLCASSLWGTDSYEQYFGPGTRLTVT.

This clone has a handful of counts. This chain joins TRBV27 and TRBJ1-2, with D possibly matching TRBD1 (6 bases). The V gene's germline CDR1 is MNHEY and CDR2 SMNVEV (reference sequence). V shed 0 bases and J shed 7 bases, with 18 bases lying between them. CDR3 length equals 16 residues. In DNA, the CDR3 is TGTGCCAGCAGTTTATCGCCCGGCGGGGGGGCGCGTGGCTACACCTTC. Translated, it gives CASSLSPGGGARGYTF.

About this clone: Other DNA sequences of this sample code for an identical CDR3. This chain uses TRBV11-2 with TRBJ2-7; 7 bases line up with TRBD2. CDR3 size: 14 residues. CDR1 is SGHAT and CDR2 is FQNNGV in the germline V gene. Trimming cost V 1 base and J 2 bases; bases outside gene matches: 2. Here the CDR3 DNA reads TGTGCCAGCAGCTTAGGGGGAGGGACCTACGAGCAGTACTTC. Residues: CASSLGGGTYEQYF.

The chain joins TRBV7-9 to TRBJ2-1, with 8 bases lining up with TRBD1. CDR1 and CDR2 (germline): SEHNR, FQNEAQ (reference sequence). Unmatched junction bases numbered 9, after V lost 5 bases and J lost 9 bases. The CDR3 has 14 residues. The CDR3: CASSPPGQAIEQFF. CDR3 nucleotides: TGTGCCAGCAGCCCACCGGGACAGGCGATTGAGCAGTTCTTC.

The chain uses TRBV7-6 and TRBJ2-1; 8 bases are a match to TRBD2. V was pared by 3 bases and J by 5 bases, with 18 bases of the junction left unmatched. The CDR3 runs 19 residues. Germline V CDR1 and CDR2: SGHVS, FNYEAQ. The CDR3 region has the DNA TGTGCCAGCAGCTTTCATCGGGACGTAGCGGGACAACCTAACAATGAGCAGTTCTTC. Protein product: CASSFHRDVAGQPNNEQFF. The full variable domain, rest sourced from reference TRBV7-6 and TRBJ2-1, is GAGVSQSPRYKVTKRGQDVALRCDPISGHVSLYWYRQALGQGPEFLTYFNYEAQQDKSGLPNDRFSAERPEGSISTLTIQRTEQRDSAMYRCASSFHRDVAGQPNNEQFFGPGTRLTVL.

The gene calls are TRBV6-6 and TRBJ1-5; a possible D gene is TRBD1 (5 bases). V gave up 7 bases and J gave up 1 base, with 11 bases separating them. Germline CDR1 reads MNHNY; CDR2 reads SVGAGI (reference sequence). This CDR3 contains 14 residues. CDR3 sequence: CASTVGGSNQPQHF. In DNA, the CDR3 is TGTGCCAGCACCGTGGGGGGGAGCAATCAGCCCCAGCATTTT.

The chain couples TRBV5-4 to TRBJ2-5, with TRBD2 matching over 11 bases. The DNA end is more similar to TRBJ2-7, so the J call may be wrong. The CDR3 consists of 15 residues. In germline, CDR1 is SGHNT, CDR2 YYREEE (reference sequence). The CDR3 here is CASSPSGGPSYEQYF. The DNA for the CDR3 is TGTGCCAGCAGCCCTAGCGGGGGGCCCTCCTACGAGCAGTACTTC.

This chain joins TRBV5-1 and TRBJ2-5; possibly TRBD1 for D (5 bases). Germline CDR1 and CDR2: SGHRS and YFSETQ. V dropped 0 bases and J dropped 6 bases, with 9 bases sitting between them. The length of the CDR3 is 13 residues. The DNA of the CDR3 is TGCGCCAGCAGCTTGGTGCAGGGAAAGACCCAGTACTTC. It is translated as CASSLVQGKTQYF.

This sequence joins TRBV6-1 and TRBJ2-7; tentative D call: TRBD1 (5 bases). CDR1 is MNHNS and CDR2 is SASEGT in the germline V gene. V lost 4 bases, J lost 4 bases, and 11 bases lay in between. The CDR3 totals 13 residues. The CDR3 DNA sequence: TGTGCCAGCAGTGGCAGGGTTGCGTACGAGCAGTACTTC. Its protein product is CASSGRVAYEQYF.

This sequence joins TRBV5-6 and TRBJ1-1; 7 nucleotides match TRBD1. CDR3 length: 16 residues. The V segment lost 3 bases and the J segment 4 bases; nucleotides outside the gene matches: 12. Germline V CDR1 and CDR2: SGHDT, YYEEEE. CDR3 protein: CASSSPLLDRATEAFF. In nucleotides, the CDR3 is TGTGCCAGCAGCTCGCCCCTCCTCGACAGGGCCACTGAAGCTTTCTTT.

This chain connects TRBV7-9 to TRBJ2-3; no firm D call. CDR1 and CDR2 from the germline V gene are SEHNR and FQNEAQ (reference sequence). The V and J ends lost 4 bases and 0 bases respectively, with 11 bases between them. This CDR3 has 15 amino acids. The CDR3 bases are TGTGCCAGCAGCTCCCTAGAAGTGAGCACAGATACGCAGTATTTT. Residues: CASSSLEVSTDTQYF.

CDR3 sequence: CASTAGGEQYF. The CDR3 nucleotides read TGTGCCAGTACCGCGGGGGGCGAGCAGTACTTC. The J gene is TRBJ2-7, the V gene TRBV19; 8 nucleotides agree with TRBD2. Losses at the gene ends were 7 bases for V and 6 bases for J; bases not matched to a gene: 2. The germline gives CDR1 LNHDA, CDR2 SQIVND (reference sequence). The CDR3 is 11 amino acids.

The chain couples TRBV28 to TRBJ1-5; weak D call: TRBD1 (5 bases). The V gene lost 8 bases and the J gene lost 1 base, with 9 bases spanning the gap. The germline V gene has CDR1 MDHEN and CDR2 SYDVKM. The CDR3 covers 13 residues. CDR3 nucleotide sequence: TGTGCCAGCGGCGGGGGGAGCAATCAGCCCCAGCATTTT. Protein sequence: CASGGGSNQPQHF.

This sequence joins TRBV4-1 and TRBJ1-4; 9 nucleotides agree with TRBD1. Germline V lookup: CDR1 MGHRA, CDR2 YSYEKL. Trimming removed 2 bases from V and 7 bases from J; junction bases left unmatched: 5. The CDR3 is 15 amino acids. This chain's CDR3 is CASSQRQGVSEKLFF. DNA of the CDR3: TGCGCCAGCAGCCAAAGACAGGGGGTCAGTGAAAAACTGTTTTTT.

This chain connects TRBV7-6 to TRBJ2-1; D unclear. V lost 5 bases, J lost 6 bases, and 5 bases lay in between. This CDR3 contains 11 residues. The germline CDR1 and CDR2 sequences are SGHVS and FNYEAQ. The CDR3 sequence is CASSVTNEQFF. CDR3 sequence (DNA): TGTGCCAGCAGCGTAACCAATGAGCAGTTCTTC.

This chain uses TRBV5-4 with TRBJ1-1; 7 bases line up with TRBD1. The V gene's germline CDR1 is SGHNT and CDR2 YYREEE (reference sequence). The CDR3 length is 11 residues. V dropped 3 bases and J dropped 8; count of bases not matched to a gene: 1. This CDR3 reads CASSSTGEAFF. CDR3 nucleotide sequence: TGTGCCAGCAGCTCGACAGGGGAAGCTTTCTTT.

The J gene is TRBJ2-6, the V gene TRBV4-1, with D tentatively TRBD1 (5 bases). Trimming took off 1 base at V and 2 bases at J, with 9 bases between the two ends. CDR3 length equals 16 residues. Germline V gene data show CDR1 as MGHRA and CDR2 as YSYEKL. CDR3 region: CASSQGQLPGANVLTF. CDR3 nucleotides: TGCGCCAGCAGCCAAGGACAGCTCCCTGGGGCCAACGTCCTGACTTTC.

This rearrangement joins TRBV29-1 to TRBJ1-1, with D unresolved. The germline V and J ends were trimmed by 3 bases and 2 bases, with 10 bases remaining between them. From germline, CDR1 is SQVTM and CDR2 ANQGSEA. This CDR3 comprises 13 residues. Here the CDR3 reads CSVEDLPNTEAFF. CDR3 sequence (DNA): TGCAGCGTTGAGGACCTCCCTAACACTGAAGCTTTCTTT.

As for this clone: Other DNA variants within this sample encode the same CDR3. J is TRBJ2-2 and V is TRBV19; 11 bases are a match to TRBD2. Per germline, CDR1 LNHDA and CDR2 SQIVND (reference sequence). The length of the CDR3 is 15 residues. The ends lost 2 bases at V and 6 bases at J; junction bases unmatched: 2. The CDR3 is CASSILAGGAGELFF. In DNA, the CDR3 is TGTGCCAGTAGTATACTAGCGGGAGGAGCCGGGGAGCTGTTTTTT.

This chain uses TRBV25-1 with TRBJ1-1, with D maybe TRBD1 (5 bases). The CDR3 contains 15 residues. Trimming removed 6 bases at V and 3 bases at J, with 17 bases between. Per germline, CDR1 MGHDK and CDR2 SYGVNS. The CDR3 DNA follows: TGTGCCAGCAGGGGAAGGGGTTTTTGGGACACTGAAGCTTTCTTT. Protein product: CASRGRGFWDTEAFF.